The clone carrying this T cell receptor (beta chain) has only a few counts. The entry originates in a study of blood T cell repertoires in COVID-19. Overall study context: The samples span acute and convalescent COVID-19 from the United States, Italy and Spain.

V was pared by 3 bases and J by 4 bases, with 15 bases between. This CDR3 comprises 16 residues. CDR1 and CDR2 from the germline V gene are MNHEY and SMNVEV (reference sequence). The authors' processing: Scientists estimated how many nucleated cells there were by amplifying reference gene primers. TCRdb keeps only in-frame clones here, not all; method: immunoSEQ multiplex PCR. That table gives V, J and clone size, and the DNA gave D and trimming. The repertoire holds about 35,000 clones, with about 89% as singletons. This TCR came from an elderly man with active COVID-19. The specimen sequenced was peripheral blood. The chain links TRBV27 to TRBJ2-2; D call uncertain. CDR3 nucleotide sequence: TGTGCCAGCAGTTTGGATTGGGCTTCGAGCACCGGGGAGCTGTTTTTT. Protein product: CASSLDWASSTGELFF.